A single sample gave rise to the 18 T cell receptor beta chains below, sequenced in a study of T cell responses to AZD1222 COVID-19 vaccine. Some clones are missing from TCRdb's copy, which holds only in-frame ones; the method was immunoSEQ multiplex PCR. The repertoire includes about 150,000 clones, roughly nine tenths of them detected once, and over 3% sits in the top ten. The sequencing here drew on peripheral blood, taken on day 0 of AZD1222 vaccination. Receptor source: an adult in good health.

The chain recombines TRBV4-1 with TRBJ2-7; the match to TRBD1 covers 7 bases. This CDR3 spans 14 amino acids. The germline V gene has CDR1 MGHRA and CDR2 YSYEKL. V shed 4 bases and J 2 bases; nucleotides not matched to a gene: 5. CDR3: CASSRGTDTYEQYF. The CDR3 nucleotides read TGCGCCAGCAGCCGAGGGACAGATACCTACGAGCAGTACTTC.

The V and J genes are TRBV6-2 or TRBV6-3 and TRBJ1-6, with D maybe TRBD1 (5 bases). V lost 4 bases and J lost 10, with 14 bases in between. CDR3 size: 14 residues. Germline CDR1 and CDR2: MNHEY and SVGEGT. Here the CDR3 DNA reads TGTGCCAGCAGTTCGGGCGCTTGGGGCTCACCCCTCCACTTT. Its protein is CASSSGAWGSPLHF.

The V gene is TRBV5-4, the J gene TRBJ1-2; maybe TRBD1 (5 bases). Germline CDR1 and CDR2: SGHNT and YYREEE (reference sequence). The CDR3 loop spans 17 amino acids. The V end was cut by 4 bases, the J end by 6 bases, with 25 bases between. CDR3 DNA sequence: TGTGCCAGCAGCCCCGGAGGGAGCGTAGTAGGGGTGAATGGCTACACCTTC. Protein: CASSPGGSVVGVNGYTF.

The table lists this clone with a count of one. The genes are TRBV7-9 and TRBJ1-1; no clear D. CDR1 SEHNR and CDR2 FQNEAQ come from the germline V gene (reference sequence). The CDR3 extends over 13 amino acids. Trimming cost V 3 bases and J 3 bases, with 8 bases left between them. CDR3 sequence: CASSFHIDTEAFF. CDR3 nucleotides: TGTGCCAGCAGCTTTCACATAGACACTGAAGCTTTCTTT.

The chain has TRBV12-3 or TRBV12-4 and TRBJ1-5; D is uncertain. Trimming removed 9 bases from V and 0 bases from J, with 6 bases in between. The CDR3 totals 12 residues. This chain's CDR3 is CASKFSNQPQHF. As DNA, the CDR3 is TGTGCCAGTAAGTTTAGCAATCAGCCCCAGCATTTT.

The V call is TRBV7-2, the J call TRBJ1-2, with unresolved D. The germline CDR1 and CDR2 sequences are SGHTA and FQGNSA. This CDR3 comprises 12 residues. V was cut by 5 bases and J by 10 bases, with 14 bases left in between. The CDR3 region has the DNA TGTGCCAGCAGCCCGACTGGACCCCTCTACACCTTC. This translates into CASSPTGPLYTF.

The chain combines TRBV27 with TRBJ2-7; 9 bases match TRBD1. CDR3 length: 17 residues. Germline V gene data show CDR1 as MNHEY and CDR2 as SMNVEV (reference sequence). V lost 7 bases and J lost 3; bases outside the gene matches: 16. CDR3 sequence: CASNPGEPGQGLYEQYF. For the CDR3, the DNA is TGTGCCAGCAATCCGGGGGAACCGGGACAGGGACTCTACGAGCAGTACTTC.

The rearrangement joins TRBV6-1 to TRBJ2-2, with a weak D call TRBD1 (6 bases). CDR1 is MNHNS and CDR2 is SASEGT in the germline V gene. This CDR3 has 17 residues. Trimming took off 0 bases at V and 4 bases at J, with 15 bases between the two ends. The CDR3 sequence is CASSEALNRVSTGELFF. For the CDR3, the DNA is TGTGCCAGCAGTGAAGCCCTAAACAGGGTTTCCACCGGGGAGCTGTTTTTT.

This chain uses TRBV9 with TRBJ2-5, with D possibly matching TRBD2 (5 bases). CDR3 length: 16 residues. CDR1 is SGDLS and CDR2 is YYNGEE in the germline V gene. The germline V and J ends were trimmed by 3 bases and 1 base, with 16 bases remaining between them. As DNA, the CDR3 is TGTGCCAGCAGCGCCCGCTTGACTATCTCCCAAGAGACCCAGTACTTC. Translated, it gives CASSARLTISQETQYF.

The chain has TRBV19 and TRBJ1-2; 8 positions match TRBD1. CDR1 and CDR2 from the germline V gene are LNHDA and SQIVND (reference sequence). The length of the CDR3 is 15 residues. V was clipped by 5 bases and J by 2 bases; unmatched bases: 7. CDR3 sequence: CASSRARGPNYGYTF. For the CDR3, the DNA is TGTGCCAGTAGTCGCGCCAGGGGGCCCAACTATGGCTACACCTTC.

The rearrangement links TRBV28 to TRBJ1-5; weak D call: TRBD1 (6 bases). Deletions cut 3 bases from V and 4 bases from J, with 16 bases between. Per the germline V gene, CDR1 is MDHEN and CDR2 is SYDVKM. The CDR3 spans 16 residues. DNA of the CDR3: TGTGCCAGCAGTTTGTATGCAGGGGCGGGTAATCAGCCCCAGCATTTT. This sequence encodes CASSLYAGAGNQPQHF.

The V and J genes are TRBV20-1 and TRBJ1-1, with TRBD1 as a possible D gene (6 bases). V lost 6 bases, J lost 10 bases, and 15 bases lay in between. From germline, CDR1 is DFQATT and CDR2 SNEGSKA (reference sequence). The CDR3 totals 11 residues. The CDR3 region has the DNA TGCAGTGCGCCCACTGGGACAATAGCTTTCTTT. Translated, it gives CSAPTGTIAFF.

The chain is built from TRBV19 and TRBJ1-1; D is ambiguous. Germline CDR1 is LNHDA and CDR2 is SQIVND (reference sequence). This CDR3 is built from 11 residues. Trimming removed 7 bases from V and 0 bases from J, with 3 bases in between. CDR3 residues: CASKVNTEAFF. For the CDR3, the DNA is TGTGCCAGTAAGGTGAACACTGAAGCTTTCTTT.

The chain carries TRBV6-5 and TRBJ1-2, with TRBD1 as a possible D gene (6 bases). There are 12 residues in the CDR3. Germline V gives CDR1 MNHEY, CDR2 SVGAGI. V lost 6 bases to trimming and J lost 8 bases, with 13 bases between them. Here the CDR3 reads CASRMGGRGYTF. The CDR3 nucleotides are TGTGCCAGCAGGATGGGGGGCCGGGGCTACACCTTC.

The CDR3 sequence is CASAPGASNSPLHF. The CDR3 DNA follows: TGTGCCAGCGCCCCGGGGGCGAGCAATTCACCCCTCCACTTT. J is TRBJ1-6 and V is TRBV6-4; the D gene is possibly TRBD1 (6 bases). CDR3 length equals 14 residues. The V gene's germline CDR1 is MRHNA and CDR2 SNTAGT. The V end was cut by 8 bases, the J end by 7 bases, with 15 bases between.

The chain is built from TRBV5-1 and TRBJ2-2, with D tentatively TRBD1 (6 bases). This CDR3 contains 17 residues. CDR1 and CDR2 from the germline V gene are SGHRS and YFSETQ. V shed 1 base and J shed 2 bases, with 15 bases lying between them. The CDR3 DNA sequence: TGCGCCAGCAGCTTGTCCCCTACAGGGAGAAACACCGGGGAGCTGTTTTTT. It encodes CASSLSPTGRNTGELFF.

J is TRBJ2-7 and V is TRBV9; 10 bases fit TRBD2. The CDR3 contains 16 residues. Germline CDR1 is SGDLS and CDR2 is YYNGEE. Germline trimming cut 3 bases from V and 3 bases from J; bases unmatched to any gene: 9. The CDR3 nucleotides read TGTGCCAGCAGCGCCGGGAGGGCTAGCGGGAGCTACGAGCAGTACTTC. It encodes CASSAGRASGSYEQYF. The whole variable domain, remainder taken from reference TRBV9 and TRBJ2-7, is DSGVTQTPKHLITATGQRVTLRCSPRSGDLSVYWYQQSLDQGLQFLIQYYNGEERAKGNILERFSAQQFPDLHSELNLSSLELGDSALYFCASSAGRASGSYEQYFGPGTRLTVT.

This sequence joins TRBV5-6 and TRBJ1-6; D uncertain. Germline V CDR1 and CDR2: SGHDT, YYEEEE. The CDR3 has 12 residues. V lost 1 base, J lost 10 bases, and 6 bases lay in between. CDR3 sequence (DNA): TGTGCCAGCAGCTTGCCCGCGTCACCCCTCCACTTT. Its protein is CASSLPASPLHF.